Each of the 11 T cell receptor beta chains below was sequenced from the same sample in a study of blood T cells in healthy people across ages. A second roughly 6 to 11 cycle PCR used barcoded and J-beta primers. TCRdb called the 5' RACE reads again in MiXCR, with one record for every CDR3 protein. The sample carries some 1.5 million distinct CDR3 sequences, about 30% recorded once. Sequencing used blood. All receptors come from a woman aged 25 to 39 in good health.

Many counts were recorded for this clonotype. The chain joins TRBV14 to TRBJ1-2; D not certain. Germline V gene lookup returns CDR1 SGHDN and CDR2 FVKESK. Deletions cut 2 bases from V and 0 bases from J, with 4 bases between. CDR3 size: 13 residues. This CDR3 is CASSQHTNYGYTF. CDR3 bases: TGTGCCAGCAGCCAACACACTAACTATGGCTACACCTTC.

This clonotype showed up many times. This chain connects TRBV7-3 to TRBJ2-7, with D perhaps TRBD1 or TRBD2 (5 bases each). Deletions cut 5 bases from V and 4 bases from J, with 18 bases between. The CDR3 covers 15 residues. Germline CDR1 SGHTA, CDR2 FQGTGA. This CDR3 reads CASSLGTAAVYEQYF. CDR3 coding DNA: TGTGCCAGCAGCCTCGGGACGGCGGCTGTGTACGAGCAGTACTTC.

V usage is TRBV12-5 and J usage is TRBJ1-2; D gene ambiguous. This CDR3 is built from 14 residues. Germline lookup yields CDR1 LGHNT and CDR2 FRNRAP. V shed 5 bases and J shed 8 bases, with 18 bases lying between them. The CDR3 reads CASGRGEHLGGYTF. The DNA of the CDR3 is TGTGCTAGTGGTCGGGGTGAGCATCTCGGCGGCTACACCTTC.

This clonotype was found a few times. One junction end does not reproduce the germline sequence, and a read error may be involved. This sequence joins TRBV7-8 and TRBJ2-7, with D perhaps matching TRBD2 (6 bases). The germline gives CDR1 SGHVS, CDR2 FQNEAQ. This CDR3 is built from 15 residues. The CDR3 loop reads CAGSLEEGRSYEQYF. The CDR3 DNA sequence: TGTGCCGGCAGCTTAGAGGAGGGGCGCTCCTACGAGCAGTACTTC.

On this clonotype itself: One end of the junction does not line up with germline, which may come from a read error. The chain carries TRBV4-3 and TRBJ2-1; 8 nucleotides line up with TRBD2. Germline V gene data show CDR1 as LGHNA and CDR2 as YSLEER. This CDR3 spans 14 amino acids. CDR3 in amino acids: CASSHERERDEQVF. The CDR3 region has the DNA TGCGCCAGCAGCCACGAGCGGGAGAGGGATGAGCAGGTCTTC.

Comments on this clonotype: One junction end does not reproduce the germline sequence, and a read error may be involved. The chain recombines TRBV2 with TRBJ2-4; TRBD1 or TRBD2 may be the D gene (5 bases each). The CDR3 contains 15 residues. Germline V gene data show CDR1 as SNHLY and CDR2 as FYNNEI. Here the CDR3 reads CVSSELGEAKNIQYF. In DNA, the CDR3 is TGTGTCAGCAGTGAATTGGGGGAAGCCAAAAACATTCAGTACTTC.

There are a few counts of this clonotype. The J gene is TRBJ1-1, the V gene TRBV12-3 or TRBV12-4, with D perhaps TRBD1 (5 bases). Trimming cost V 0 bases and J 3 bases, with 11 bases left between them. The CDR3 extends over 15 amino acids. CDR3 residues: CASSLAGLTDTEAFF. For the CDR3, the DNA is TGTGCCAGCAGTTTAGCGGGGCTTACGGACACTGAAGCTTTCTTT.

This clonotype was detected ten times or more. The V and J genes are TRBV20-1 and TRBJ2-5; D ambiguous. The CDR3 contains 14 residues. Germline V gene sequence: CDR1 DFQATT, CDR2 SNEGSKA (reference sequence). Trimming left V 3 bases short and J 2 bases short, with 13 bases between. The CDR3 region has the DNA TGCAGTGCTAGTCAGGCGAGCCGACAAGAGACCCAGTACTTC. Protein product: CSASQASRQETQYF.

The CDR3 loop reads CASSLAQGAGNTIYF. The CDR3 DNA follows: TGCGCCAGCAGCTTGGCCCAGGGGGCTGGAAACACCATATATTTT. This sequence joins TRBV5-1 and TRBJ1-3, with 7 bases fitting TRBD1. Germline CDR1 and CDR2: SGHRS and YFSETQ. CDR3 size: 15 residues. V was pared by 0 bases and J by 2 bases, with 2 bases of the junction left unmatched.

Worth noting for this clonotype: One base away lies a much larger clone, so this may be a sequencing read error. The chain employs TRBV6-2 or TRBV6-3 and TRBJ1-5; D is ambiguous. Germline CDR1 reads MNHEY; CDR2 reads SVGEGT. There are 16 residues in the CDR3. Trimming removed 3 bases from V and 3 bases from J, with 15 bases in between. The CDR3 here is CASSYFLARTNQPQHF. DNA for the CDR3: TGTGCCAGCAGTTATTTTCTAGCCAGGACCAATCAGCCCCAGCATTTT.

J is TRBJ2-7 and V is TRBV5-1, with a possible D match to TRBD2 (6 bases). V lost 5 bases and J lost 1, with 13 bases in between. This CDR3 region has 14 residues. CDR1 and CDR2 (germline): SGHRS, YFSETQ. The CDR3 loop is CASRPGRGSYEQYF. CDR3 nucleotides: TGCGCCAGCAGACCTGGACGGGGGTCCTACGAGCAGTACTTC. The entire variable domain, with the rest obtained from reference TRBV5-1 and TRBJ2-7, is as follows: KAGVTQTPRYLIKTRGQQVTLSCSPISGHRSVSWYQQTPGQGLQFLFEYFSETQRNKGNFPGRFSGRQFSNSRSEMNVSTLELGDSALYLCASRPGRGSYEQYFGPGTRLTVT.